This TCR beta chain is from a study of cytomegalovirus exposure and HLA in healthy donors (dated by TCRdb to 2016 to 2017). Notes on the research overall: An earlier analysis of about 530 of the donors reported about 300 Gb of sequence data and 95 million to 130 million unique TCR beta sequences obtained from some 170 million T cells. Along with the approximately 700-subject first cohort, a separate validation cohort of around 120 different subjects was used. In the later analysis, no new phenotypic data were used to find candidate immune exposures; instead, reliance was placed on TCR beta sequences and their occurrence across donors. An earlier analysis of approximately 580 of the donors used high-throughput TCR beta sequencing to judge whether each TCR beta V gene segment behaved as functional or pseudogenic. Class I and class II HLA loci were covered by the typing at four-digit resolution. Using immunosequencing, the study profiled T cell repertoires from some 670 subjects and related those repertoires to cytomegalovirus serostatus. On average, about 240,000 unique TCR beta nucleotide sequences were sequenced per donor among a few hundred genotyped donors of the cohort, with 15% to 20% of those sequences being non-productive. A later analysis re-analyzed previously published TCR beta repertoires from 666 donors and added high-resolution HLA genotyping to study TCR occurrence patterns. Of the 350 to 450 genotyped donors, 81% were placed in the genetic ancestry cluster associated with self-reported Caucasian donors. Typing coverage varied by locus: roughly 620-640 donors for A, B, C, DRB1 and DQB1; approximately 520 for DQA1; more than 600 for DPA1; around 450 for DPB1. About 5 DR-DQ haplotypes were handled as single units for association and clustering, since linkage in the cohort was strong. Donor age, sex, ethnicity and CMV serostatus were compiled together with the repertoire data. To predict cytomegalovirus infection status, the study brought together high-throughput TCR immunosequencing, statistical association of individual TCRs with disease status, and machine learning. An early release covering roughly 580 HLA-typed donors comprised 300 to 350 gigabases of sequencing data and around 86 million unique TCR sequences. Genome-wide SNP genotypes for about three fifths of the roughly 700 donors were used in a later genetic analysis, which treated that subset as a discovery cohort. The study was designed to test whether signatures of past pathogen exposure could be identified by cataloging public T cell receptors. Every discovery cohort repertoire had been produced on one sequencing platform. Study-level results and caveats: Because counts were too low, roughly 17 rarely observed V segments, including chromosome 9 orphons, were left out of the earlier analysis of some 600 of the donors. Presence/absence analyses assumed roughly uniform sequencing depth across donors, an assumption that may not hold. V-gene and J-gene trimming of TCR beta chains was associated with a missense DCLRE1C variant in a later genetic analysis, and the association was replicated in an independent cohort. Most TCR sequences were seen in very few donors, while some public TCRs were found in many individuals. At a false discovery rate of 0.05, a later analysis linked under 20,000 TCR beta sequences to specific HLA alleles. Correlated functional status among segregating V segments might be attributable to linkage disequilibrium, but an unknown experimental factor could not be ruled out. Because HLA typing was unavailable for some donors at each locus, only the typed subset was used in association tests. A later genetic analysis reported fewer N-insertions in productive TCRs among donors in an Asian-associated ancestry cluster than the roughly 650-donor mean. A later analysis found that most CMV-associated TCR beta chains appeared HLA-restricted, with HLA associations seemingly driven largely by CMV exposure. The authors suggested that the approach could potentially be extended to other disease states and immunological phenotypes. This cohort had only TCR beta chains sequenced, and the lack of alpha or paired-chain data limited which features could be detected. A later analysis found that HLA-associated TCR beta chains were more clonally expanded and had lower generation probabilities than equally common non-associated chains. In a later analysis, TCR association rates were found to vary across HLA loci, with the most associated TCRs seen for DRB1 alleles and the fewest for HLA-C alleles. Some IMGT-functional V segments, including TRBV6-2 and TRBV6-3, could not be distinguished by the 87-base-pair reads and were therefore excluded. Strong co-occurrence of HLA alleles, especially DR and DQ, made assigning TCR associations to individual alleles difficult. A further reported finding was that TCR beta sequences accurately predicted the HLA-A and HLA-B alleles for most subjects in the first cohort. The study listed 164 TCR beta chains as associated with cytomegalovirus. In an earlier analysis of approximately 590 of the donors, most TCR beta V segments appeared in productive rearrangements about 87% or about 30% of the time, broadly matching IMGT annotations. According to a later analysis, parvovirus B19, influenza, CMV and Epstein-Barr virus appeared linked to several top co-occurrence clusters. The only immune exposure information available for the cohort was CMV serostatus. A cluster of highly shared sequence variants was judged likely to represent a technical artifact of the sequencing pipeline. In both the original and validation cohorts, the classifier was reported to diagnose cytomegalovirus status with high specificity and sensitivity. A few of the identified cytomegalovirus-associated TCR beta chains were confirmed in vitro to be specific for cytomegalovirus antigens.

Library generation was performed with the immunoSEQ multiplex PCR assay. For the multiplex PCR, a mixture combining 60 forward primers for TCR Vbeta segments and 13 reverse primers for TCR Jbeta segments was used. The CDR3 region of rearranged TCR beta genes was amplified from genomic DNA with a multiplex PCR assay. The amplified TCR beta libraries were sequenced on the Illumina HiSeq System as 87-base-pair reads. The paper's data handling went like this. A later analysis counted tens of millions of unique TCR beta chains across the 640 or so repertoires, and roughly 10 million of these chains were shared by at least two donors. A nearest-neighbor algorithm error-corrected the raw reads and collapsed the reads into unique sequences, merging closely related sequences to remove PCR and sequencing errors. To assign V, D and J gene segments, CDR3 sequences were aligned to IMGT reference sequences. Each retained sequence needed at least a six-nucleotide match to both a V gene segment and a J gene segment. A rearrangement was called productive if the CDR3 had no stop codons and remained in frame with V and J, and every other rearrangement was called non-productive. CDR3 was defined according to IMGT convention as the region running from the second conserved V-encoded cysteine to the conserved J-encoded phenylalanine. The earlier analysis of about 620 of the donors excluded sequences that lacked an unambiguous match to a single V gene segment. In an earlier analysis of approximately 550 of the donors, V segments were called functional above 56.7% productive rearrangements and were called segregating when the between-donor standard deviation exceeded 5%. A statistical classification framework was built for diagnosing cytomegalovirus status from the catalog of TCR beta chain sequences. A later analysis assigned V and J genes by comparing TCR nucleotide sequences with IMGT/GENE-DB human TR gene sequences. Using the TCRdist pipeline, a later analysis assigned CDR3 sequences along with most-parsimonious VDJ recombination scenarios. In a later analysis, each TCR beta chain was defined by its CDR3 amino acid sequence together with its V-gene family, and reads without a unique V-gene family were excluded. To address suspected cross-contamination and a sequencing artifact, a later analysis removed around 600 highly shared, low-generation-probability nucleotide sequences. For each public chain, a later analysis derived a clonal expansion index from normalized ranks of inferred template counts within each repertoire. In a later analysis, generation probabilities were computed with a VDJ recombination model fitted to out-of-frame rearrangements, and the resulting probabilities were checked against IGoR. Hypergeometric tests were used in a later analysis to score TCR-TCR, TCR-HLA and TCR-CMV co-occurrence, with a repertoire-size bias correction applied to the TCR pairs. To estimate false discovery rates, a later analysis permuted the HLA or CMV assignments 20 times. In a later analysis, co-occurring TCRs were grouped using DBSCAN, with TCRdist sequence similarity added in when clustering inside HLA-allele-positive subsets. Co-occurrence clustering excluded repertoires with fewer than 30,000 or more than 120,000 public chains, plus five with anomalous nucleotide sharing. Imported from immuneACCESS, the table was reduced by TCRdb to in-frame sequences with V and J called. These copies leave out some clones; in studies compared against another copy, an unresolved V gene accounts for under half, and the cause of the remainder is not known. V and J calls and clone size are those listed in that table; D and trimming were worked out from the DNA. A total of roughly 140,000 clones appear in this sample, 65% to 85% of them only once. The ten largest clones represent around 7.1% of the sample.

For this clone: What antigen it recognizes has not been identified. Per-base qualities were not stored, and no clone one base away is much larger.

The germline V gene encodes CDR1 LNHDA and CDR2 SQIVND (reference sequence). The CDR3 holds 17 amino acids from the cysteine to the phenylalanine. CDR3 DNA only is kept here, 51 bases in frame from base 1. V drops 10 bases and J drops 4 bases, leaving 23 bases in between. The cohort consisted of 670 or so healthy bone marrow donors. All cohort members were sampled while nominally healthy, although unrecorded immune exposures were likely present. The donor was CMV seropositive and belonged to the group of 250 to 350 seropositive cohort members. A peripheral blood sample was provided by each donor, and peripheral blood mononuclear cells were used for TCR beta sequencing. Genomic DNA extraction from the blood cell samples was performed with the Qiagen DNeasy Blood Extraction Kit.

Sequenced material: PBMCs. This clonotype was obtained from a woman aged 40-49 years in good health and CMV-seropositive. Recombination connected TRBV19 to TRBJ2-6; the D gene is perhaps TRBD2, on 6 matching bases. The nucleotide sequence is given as TGTGCCACGCGGTTTAGCGGCTATTCGTGGGGGGCCAACGTCCTGACTTTC. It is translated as CATRFSGYSWGANVLTF.